This entry concerns a single T cell receptor beta chain. Its antigen is unidentified. Sequenced by immunoSEQ multiplex PCR; TCRdb stores in-frame clones only, minus some. The table lists over 95,000 clones, 75% to 95% of them singletons. The sample belongs to a study of OX40 agonist ivuxolimab in advanced cancers. Study-wide background: Patients undergoing dose escalation presented with hepatocellular carcinoma, melanoma, renal cell or head and neck cancer. Study-wide findings and caveats: CD8+ T cells averaged more expanded clones than CD4+. Certain nonresponders additionally had low normalized T-cell clonal expansion.

Blood sampling took place at baseline, cycle 4 day 1, and cycle 7 day 1. The sequences come from CD4+ or CD8+ T cells sorted from blood, collected in a trial of the OX40 agonist ivuxolimab. This sequence originates from an adult with an advanced solid tumor such as melanoma, head and neck, liver or kidney cancer.

This chain's CDR3 is CASSLVGTVTYEQYF. The DNA of the CDR3 is TGTGCCAGCAGCTTAGTAGGGACAGTAACCTACGAGCAGTACTTC. The chain is built from TRBV7-9 and TRBJ2-7; 7 nucleotides line up with TRBD1. The CDR3 loop spans 15 amino acids. V shed 1 base, J shed 2 bases, and the junction held 5 bases outside the gene matches. CDR1 is SEHNR and CDR2 is FQNEAQ in the germline V gene (reference sequence).